This TCR beta chain was sequenced for a study of T-cell memory formation after mild COVID-19. Study details: Clustering of TCRs was largely donor specific. Overall study findings and caveats: Among contracting clones, CD4+ were mainly CM/EM and CD8+ enriched in EMRA. A subset of responding clones appeared in pre-infection memory, suggesting cross-reactive memory joined.

5'RACE, which relied on constant-segment primers, yielded TCR alpha and TCR beta cDNA libraries carrying sample barcodes and UMIs. A single record per CDR3 protein comes from TCRdb applying MiXCR to the 5' RACE reads. The sample yields about 170,000 distinct CDR3 sequences, roughly 13% seen once. Regarding this clonotype: Its antigen is still unknown.

The ends were cut back, 2 bases at V and 2 bases at J, with 10 bases in the middle. Germline-derived CDR1 and CDR2 are MGHRA and YSYEKL. There are 15 residues in the CDR3. The rearrangement uses TRBV4-1 and TRBJ2-1; D is possibly TRBD1 or TRBD2 (5 bases each). The specimen was PBMCs or a T cell subset sorted from them (not recorded which). This receptor was obtained from a man aged 18 to 35 who had mild COVID-19 (a few samples of this study predate the infection). Cell type and time point are not known. The CDR3 reads CASSQFVGPYNEQFF. CDR3 sequence (DNA): TGCGCCAGCAGCCAATTTGTGGGACCCTACAATGAGCAGTTCTTC.